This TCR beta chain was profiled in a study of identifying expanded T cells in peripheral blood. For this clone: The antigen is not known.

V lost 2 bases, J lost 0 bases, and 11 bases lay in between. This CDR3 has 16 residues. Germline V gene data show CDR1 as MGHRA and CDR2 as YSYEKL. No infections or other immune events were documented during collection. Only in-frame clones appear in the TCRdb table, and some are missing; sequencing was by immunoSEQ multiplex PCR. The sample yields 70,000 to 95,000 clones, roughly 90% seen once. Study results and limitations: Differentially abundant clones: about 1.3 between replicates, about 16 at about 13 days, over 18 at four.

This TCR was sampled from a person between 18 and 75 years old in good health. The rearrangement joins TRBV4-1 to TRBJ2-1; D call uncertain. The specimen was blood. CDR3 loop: CASSQIDILSYNEQFF. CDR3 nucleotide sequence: TGCGCCAGCAGCCAAATTGACATTCTCTCCTACAATGAGCAGTTCTTC.